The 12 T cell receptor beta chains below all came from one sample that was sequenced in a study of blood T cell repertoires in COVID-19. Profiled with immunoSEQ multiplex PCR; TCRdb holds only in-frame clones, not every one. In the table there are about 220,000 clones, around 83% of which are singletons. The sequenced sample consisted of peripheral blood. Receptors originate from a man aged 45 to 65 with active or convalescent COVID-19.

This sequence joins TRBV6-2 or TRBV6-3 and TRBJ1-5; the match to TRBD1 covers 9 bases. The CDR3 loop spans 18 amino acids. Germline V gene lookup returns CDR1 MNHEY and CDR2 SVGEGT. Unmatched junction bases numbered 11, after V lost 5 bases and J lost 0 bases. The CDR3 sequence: CASSPQGAKGNSNQPQHF. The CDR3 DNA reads TGTGCCAGCAGTCCACAGGGGGCGAAGGGGAATAGCAATCAGCCCCAGCATTTT.

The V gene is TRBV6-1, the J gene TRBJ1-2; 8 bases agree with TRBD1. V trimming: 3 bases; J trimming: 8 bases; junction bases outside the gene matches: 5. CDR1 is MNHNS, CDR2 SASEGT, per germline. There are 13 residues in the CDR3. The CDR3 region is CASSEYRTGGYTF. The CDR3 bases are TGTGCCAGCAGTGAGTACAGGACAGGGGGCTACACCTTC.

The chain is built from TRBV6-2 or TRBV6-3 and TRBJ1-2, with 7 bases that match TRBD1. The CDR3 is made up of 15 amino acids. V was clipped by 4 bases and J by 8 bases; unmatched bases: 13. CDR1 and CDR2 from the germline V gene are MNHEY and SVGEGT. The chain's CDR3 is CASSSSGQAIRGYTF. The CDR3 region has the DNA TGTGCCAGCAGTTCTTCCGGACAGGCTATAAGGGGCTACACCTTC.

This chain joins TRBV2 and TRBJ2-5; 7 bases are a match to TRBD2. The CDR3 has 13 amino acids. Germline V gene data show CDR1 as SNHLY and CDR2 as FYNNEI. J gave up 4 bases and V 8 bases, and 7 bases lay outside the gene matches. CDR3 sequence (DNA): TGTGCCAGCGGAGGACTAGTCGGAGAGACCCAGTACTTC. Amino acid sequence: CASGGLVGETQYF.

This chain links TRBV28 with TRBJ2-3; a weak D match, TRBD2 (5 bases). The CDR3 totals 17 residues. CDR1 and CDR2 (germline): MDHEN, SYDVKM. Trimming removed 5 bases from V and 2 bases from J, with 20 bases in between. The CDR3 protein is CASSTPYGLQNTDTQYF. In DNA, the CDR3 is TGTGCCAGCAGTACCCCCTACGGACTCCAAAACACAGATACGCAGTATTTT.

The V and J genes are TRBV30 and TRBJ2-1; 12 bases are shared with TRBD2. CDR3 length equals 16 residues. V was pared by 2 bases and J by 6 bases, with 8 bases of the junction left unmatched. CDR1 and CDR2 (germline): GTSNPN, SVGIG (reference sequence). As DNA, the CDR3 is TGTGCCTGGAGTCCCCCGCTAGCGGGGGGGCTCAATGAGCAGTTCTTC. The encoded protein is CAWSPPLAGGLNEQFF.

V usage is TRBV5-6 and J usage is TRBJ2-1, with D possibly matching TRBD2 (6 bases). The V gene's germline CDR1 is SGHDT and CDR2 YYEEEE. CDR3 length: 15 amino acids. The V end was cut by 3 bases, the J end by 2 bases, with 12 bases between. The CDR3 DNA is TGTGCCAGCAGCTCCGGGAGTAAACCCTACAATGAGCAGTTCTTC. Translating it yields CASSSGSKPYNEQFF.

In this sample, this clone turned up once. CDR3 nucleotide sequence: TGCGCCAGCGCGAGGGACAGAAGCACAGATACGCAGTATTTT. Encoded protein: CASARDRSTDTQYF. The V call is TRBV10-1, the J call TRBJ2-3; 7 nucleotides agree with TRBD1. Per germline, CDR1 WNHNN and CDR2 SYGVQD (reference sequence). The CDR3 covers 14 residues. V was pared by 8 bases and J by 0 bases, with 5 bases of the junction left unmatched.

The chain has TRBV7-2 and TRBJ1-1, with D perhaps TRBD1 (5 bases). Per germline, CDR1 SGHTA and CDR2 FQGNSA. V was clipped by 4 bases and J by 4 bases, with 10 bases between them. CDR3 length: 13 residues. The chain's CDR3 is CASSSTVPTEAFF. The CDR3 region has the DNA TGTGCCAGCAGCTCGACAGTCCCCACTGAAGCTTTCTTT.

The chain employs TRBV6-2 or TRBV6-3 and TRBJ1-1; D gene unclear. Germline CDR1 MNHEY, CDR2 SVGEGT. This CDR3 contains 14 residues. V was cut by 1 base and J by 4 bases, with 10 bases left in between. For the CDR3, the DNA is TGTGCCAGCAGTTACTATATCGGAGGCACTGAAGCTTTCTTT. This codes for CASSYYIGGTEAFF.

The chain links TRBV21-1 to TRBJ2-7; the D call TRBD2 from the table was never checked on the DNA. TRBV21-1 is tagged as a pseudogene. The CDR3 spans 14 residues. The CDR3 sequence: CASSKPGLAYEQYF. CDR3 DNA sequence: TGTGCCAGCAGCAAACCGGGACTGGCCTACGAGCAGTACTTC.

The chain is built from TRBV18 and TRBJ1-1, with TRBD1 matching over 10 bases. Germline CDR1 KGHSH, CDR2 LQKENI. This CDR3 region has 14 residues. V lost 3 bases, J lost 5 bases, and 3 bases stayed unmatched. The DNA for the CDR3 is TGTGCCAGCTCACCGACAGGGGGCGAAACTGAAGCTTTCTTT. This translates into CASSPTGGETEAFF. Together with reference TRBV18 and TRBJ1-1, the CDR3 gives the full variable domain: NAGVMQNPRHLVRRRGQEARLRCSPMKGHSHVYWYRQLPEEGLKFMVYLQKENIIDESGMPKERFSAEFPKEGPSILRIQQVVRGDSAAYFCASSPTGGETEAFFGQGTRLTVV.